Here is one T cell receptor beta chain with its context. Its matching antigen is unknown. The method was immunoSEQ multiplex PCR; TCRdb's version includes in-frame clones alone and lacks a portion of them. The data contain 80,000 to 95,000 clones, roughly 96% of them seen just once; the ten biggest clones take up approximately 1.4%. This entry comes from a study of cytomegalovirus exposure and HLA in healthy donors. Overall study results and limits: Accounts indicate the classifier identified cytomegalovirus status with strong specificity and sensitivity.

The CDR3 extends over 13 amino acids. Germline V gene lookup returns CDR1 MDHEN and CDR2 SYDVKM. V was trimmed by 7 bases and J by 4 bases, leaving 13 bases between them. This receptor was identified in a woman under 30 in good health and CMV-seronegative. This chain links TRBV28 with TRBJ1-1, with D possibly matching TRBD1 (6 bases). Specimen: PBMCs. The CDR3 reads CASIGGAITEAFF. DNA for the CDR3: TGTGCCAGCATCGGGGGGGCCATCACTGAAGCTTTCTTT.